This entry lists 23 T cell receptor beta chains sequenced from one sample in a study of blood T cell repertoires in COVID-19. Generated by immunoSEQ multiplex PCR, the TCRdb table keeps only in-frame clones and is missing some. This sample carries a few hundred thousand clones, nearly 90% of them seen once, and the ten largest clones take around 1.9%. Sequenced input: peripheral blood. Receptor source: an older woman with COVID-19, enrolled during active disease.

The chain is built from TRBV29-1 and TRBJ2-2; TRBD2 agrees at 12 bases. The V segment lost 7 bases and the J segment 1 base; nucleotides outside the gene matches: 13. The germline V gene encodes CDR1 SQVTM and CDR2 ANQGSEA. The CDR3 totals 18 residues. The CDR3 DNA sequence: TGCAGCGCCGCAGTTTGGCTAGCGGGGGGGCTGAACACCGGGGAGCTGTTTTTT. Its translation: CSAAVWLAGGLNTGELFF.

The V gene is TRBV5-1, the J gene TRBJ2-7; 7 bases map to TRBD1. Germline CDR1 reads SGHRS; CDR2 reads YFSETQ. The CDR3 contains 13 residues. Unmatched junction bases numbered 6, after V lost 5 bases and J lost 4 bases. The CDR3 bases are TGCGCCAGCAGGACCGGGACAGATTACGAGCAGTACTTC. It is translated as CASRTGTDYEQYF.

The chain employs TRBV9 and TRBJ1-1; 8 nucleotides match TRBD1. Germline V lookup: CDR1 SGDLS, CDR2 YYNGEE. The CDR3 extends over 14 amino acids. With V trimmed by 1 base and J by 4 bases, 3 bases remained unmatched. CDR3 amino acids: CASSVQGASTEAFF. The CDR3 bases are TGTGCCAGCAGCGTACAGGGGGCGAGCACTGAAGCTTTCTTT.

For this clone: The sample has other DNA sequences that encode this CDR3 too. The rearrangement uses TRBV6-6 and TRBJ1-1; no firm D call. Per the germline V gene, CDR1 is MNHNY and CDR2 is SVGAGI (reference sequence). The CDR3 extends over 14 amino acids. The V gene lost 2 bases and the J gene lost 1 base, with 8 bases spanning the gap. CDR3 residues: CASSYAEANTEAFF. DNA for the CDR3: TGTGCCAGCAGTTACGCGGAGGCGAACACTGAAGCTTTCTTT.

This rearrangement joins TRBV6-5 to TRBJ1-1; a possible D gene is TRBD1 (5 bases). Trimming removed 0 bases from V and 1 base from J, with 12 bases in between. The CDR3 has 16 residues. The germline gives CDR1 MNHEY, CDR2 SVGAGI. The CDR3 DNA is TGTGCCAGCAGTTACTCAGCGGGGGGGTGGAACACTGAAGCTTTCTTT. Translating it yields CASSYSAGGWNTEAFF.

The chain couples TRBV30 to TRBJ1-1; no definite D call. Trimming shortened V by 3 bases and J by 1 base, and 3 bases separated the two germline ends. The CDR3 contains 11 residues. Germline CDR1 reads GTSNPN; CDR2 reads SVGIG (reference sequence). CDR3 DNA: TGTGCCTGGAGACAGAACACTGAAGCTTTCTTT. This codes for CAWRQNTEAFF.

This clone appeared a few times. The V call is TRBV7-9, the J call TRBJ1-1, with a tentative D call TRBD1 (6 bases). The CDR3 extends over 15 amino acids. V was shortened by 1 base and J by 3 bases, with 12 bases between the two germline ends. Germline V CDR1 and CDR2: SEHNR, FQNEAQ (reference sequence). The CDR3 coding sequence is TGTGCCAGCAGCTTAGTGGGACAAATTGACACTGAAGCTTTCTTT. Translation gives CASSLVGQIDTEAFF.

This rearrangement joins TRBV7-2 to TRBJ1-4; TRBD1 matches 7 bases. The CDR3 has 16 amino acids. With 0 bases clipped from V and 5 bases from J, the junction kept 6 bases outside the gene matches. Per germline, CDR1 SGHTA and CDR2 FQGNSA. The CDR3 sequence: CASSLARGRGNEKLFF. In nucleotides, the CDR3 is TGTGCCAGCAGCTTAGCGCGGGGCAGGGGGAATGAAAAACTGTTTTTT.

The genes are TRBV7-2 and TRBJ1-4, with 9 nucleotides matching TRBD1. Germline V lookup: CDR1 SGHTA, CDR2 FQGNSA. V gave up 4 bases and J gave up 5 bases; unmatched junction bases: 8. This CDR3 region has 16 residues. The CDR3 DNA reads TGTGCCAGCAGCTATCGGACAGGGGCCGCGAATGAAAAACTGTTTTTT. Protein sequence: CASSYRTGAANEKLFF.

This clone occurred once. This chain uses TRBV2 with TRBJ1-5, with TRBD1 as a possible D gene (6 bases). Germline CDR1 SNHLY, CDR2 FYNNEI. V lost 3 bases to trimming and J lost 6 bases, with 15 bases between them. The CDR3 spans 15 residues. The CDR3 coding sequence is TGTGCCAGCAGTGAGGGCACAGGGCGCGGTCAGCCCCAGCATTTT. This gives the protein CASSEGTGRGQPQHF.

The genes are TRBV4-3 and TRBJ2-1; 12 nucleotides align to TRBD2. The CDR3 has 16 amino acids. V shed 4 bases and J 0 bases; nucleotides not matched to a gene: 1. In germline, CDR1 is LGHNA, CDR2 YSLEER. The DNA of the CDR3 is TGCGCCAGCAGCCGGGGACTAGCGGGCTCCTACAATGAGCAGTTCTTC. As protein: CASSRGLAGSYNEQFF.

The rearrangement joins TRBV19 to TRBJ2-3; D not resolved. CDR3 length equals 13 residues. Trimming took 5 bases from V and 8 from J, leaving 14 bases between them. The germline gives CDR1 LNHDA, CDR2 SQIVND (reference sequence). DNA of the CDR3: TGTGCCAGTAGTGGTGCCCCGCCGGGTACGCAGTATTTT. Its protein is CASSGAPPGTQYF.

The V gene is TRBV5-8, the J gene TRBJ2-2; D is undetermined. Germline CDR1 and CDR2: SGHTS and YDEGEE. The CDR3 loop spans 15 amino acids. The V end was cut by 3 bases, the J end by 0 bases, with 9 bases between. This CDR3 reads CASSSHEANTGELFF. The CDR3 DNA follows: TGTGCCAGCAGCTCACACGAAGCGAACACCGGGGAGCTGTTTTTT.

This clone has just one count. V gene TRBV9 combines with J gene TRBJ1-1; TRBD1 aligns across 10 bases. CDR3 length: 15 residues. V was clipped by 4 bases and J by 1 base; unmatched bases: 4. CDR1 SGDLS and CDR2 YYNGEE come from the germline V gene. The DNA of the CDR3 is TGTGCCAGCAGCCCTAGACAGGGGGCGAACACTGAAGCTTTCTTT. As protein: CASSPRQGANTEAFF.

The chain is built from TRBV2 and TRBJ1-1, with D possibly TRBD1 on 5 matching bases. The length of the CDR3 is 14 residues. The germline V and J ends were trimmed by 4 bases and 1 base, with 10 bases remaining between them. Germline CDR1 reads SNHLY; CDR2 reads FYNNEI. CDR3 in amino acids: CASSVTRANTEAFF. The DNA for the CDR3 is TGTGCCAGCAGTGTAACCAGGGCGAACACTGAAGCTTTCTTT.

The chain uses TRBV5-6 and TRBJ1-1, with TRBD1 matching over 7 bases. The germline V gene has CDR1 SGHDT and CDR2 YYEEEE. V lost 0 bases to trimming and J lost 5 bases; unmatched junction nucleotides: 4. CDR3 length equals 14 residues. This CDR3 reads CASSLVGGKTEAFF. As DNA, the CDR3 is TGTGCCAGCAGCTTGGTAGGGGGCAAAACTGAAGCTTTCTTT.

The genes are TRBV5-4 and TRBJ2-5, with 10 bases that match TRBD2. Germline CDR1 SGHNT, CDR2 YYREEE (reference sequence). CDR3 length equals 17 residues. The trim removed 2 bases at V and 0 bases at J, leaving 7 bases unmatched. Here the CDR3 DNA reads TGTGCCAGCAGCTTAGGTATGCTAGCGGGGGACCAAGAGACCCAGTACTTC. Its protein is CASSLGMLAGDQETQYF.

The V and J genes are TRBV5-1 and TRBJ1-1, with a possible D match to TRBD1 (5 bases). CDR1 is SGHRS and CDR2 is YFSETQ in the germline V gene. There are 14 residues in the CDR3. Between the trimmed V and J ends, which lost 6 bases and 1 base, there was a span of 13 bases. CDR3 amino acids: CASTLGGGNTEAFF. The DNA of the CDR3 is TGCGCCAGCACCCTTGGGGGAGGGAACACTGAAGCTTTCTTT.

The rearrangement uses TRBV2 and TRBJ1-1; D gene unclear. Trimming took 2 bases from V and 1 from J, leaving 17 bases between them. The CDR3 sequence is 17 residues long. The germline gives CDR1 SNHLY, CDR2 FYNNEI. The DNA for the CDR3 is TGTGCCAGCAGTGAAAACCCGACGGGGTTTTCGAACACTGAAGCTTTCTTT. Translation: CASSENPTGFSNTEAFF.

This chain joins TRBV5-5 and TRBJ1-1, with 12 bases aligning to TRBD1. Germline-derived CDR1 and CDR2 are SGHKS and YYEKEE (reference sequence). Trimming removed 3 bases from V and 2 bases from J; junction bases left unmatched: 2. This CDR3 has 15 residues. The CDR3 DNA is TGTGCCAGCAGCTGGGGACAGGGGGCCAACACTGAAGCTTTCTTT. It codes for CASSWGQGANTEAFF.

The chain couples TRBV19 to TRBJ2-2; TRBD1 matches at 7 bases. Germline assignment: CDR1 LNHDA and CDR2 SQIVND (reference sequence). V shed 3 bases and J 6 bases; nucleotides not matched to a gene: 10. The CDR3 sequence is 16 residues long. Written as DNA, the CDR3 is TGTGCCAGTAGTATGGACAGGACAGGTGCCGCCGGGGAGCTGTTTTTT. Translated: CASSMDRTGAAGELFF.

In this sample, this clone turned up a few times. The chain combines TRBV27 with TRBJ1-2; weak D call: TRBD1 (6 bases). V was trimmed by 5 bases and J by 6 bases, leaving 13 bases between them. The germline CDR1 and CDR2 sequences are MNHEY and SMNVEV (reference sequence). The CDR3 consists of 13 residues. Here the CDR3 DNA reads TGTGCCAGCAGTCTCTCGGCAGGGGATGGCTACACCTTC. Protein product: CASSLSAGDGYTF.

The chain is built from TRBV7-2 and TRBJ2-1, with TRBD1 matching 10 bases. Losses at the gene ends were 5 bases for V and 3 bases for J; bases not matched to a gene: 4. The CDR3 length is 15 residues. The germline V gene has CDR1 SGHTA and CDR2 FQGNSA. CDR3 coding DNA: TGTGCCAGCAGCCCCTGGACAGGGGGCTACAATGAGCAGTTCTTC. Amino acid sequence: CASSPWTGGYNEQFF.